This is a list of T cell receptor beta chains from one sample in a study of shared clonotypes between healthy human individuals. Measured with immunoSEQ multiplex PCR; TCRdb has only the in-frame clones, and not every one. Among 1,400,000 or so clones listed, just under 99% were seen once. The specimen sequenced was naive CD4+ T cells sorted from blood. All receptors derive from a man aged 25 to 40 in good health. Both conserved end residues are part of each CDR3. Each record gives: V gene, J gene, D gene, clone size, CDR3 DNA, CDR3 protein. D genes are given only for firm matches. Expanded clones get a size class; other rows say once, few or many, or leave the size out.

V gene: TRBV5-1; J gene: TRBJ2-2; D gene: NA; clone size: NA; CDR3 DNA: TGCGCCAGCAGCCGCCAGCCTTTTGACACCGGGGAGCTGTTTTTT; CDR3 protein: CASSRQPFDTGELFF
V gene: TRBV18; J gene: TRBJ1-1; D gene: NA; clone size: NA; CDR3 DNA: TGTGCCAGCTCACCACTACTGACAGGACTTACCACTGAAGCTTTCTTT; CDR3 protein: CASSPLLTGLTTEAFF
V gene: TRBV5-1; J gene: TRBJ2-7; D gene: NA; clone size: NA; CDR3 DNA: TGCGCCAGCAGCTCAGTATCGGGGATCTACGAGCAGTACTTC; CDR3 protein: CASSSVSGIYEQYF
V gene: TRBV5-1; J gene: TRBJ1-5; D gene: NA; clone size: once; CDR3 DNA: TGCGCCAGCAGCCCCACAAATGGGCGCAATCAGCCCCAGCATTTT; CDR3 protein: CASSPTNGRNQPQHF
V gene: TRBV6-5; J gene: TRBJ2-1; D gene: NA; clone size: NA; CDR3 DNA: TGTGCCAGCAGTTACTCGGTGGGATTCGGGGATGAGCAGTTCTTC; CDR3 protein: CASSYSVGFGDEQFF
V gene: TRBV5-1; J gene: TRBJ2-7; D gene: TRBD2; clone size: NA; CDR3 DNA: TGCGCCAGCAGCTTTAGACTAGCGGGGTACGAGCAGTACTTC; CDR3 protein: CASSFRLAGYEQYF
V gene: TRBV10-3; J gene: TRBJ2-7; D gene: NA; clone size: NA; CDR3 DNA: TGTGCCATCAGTGGCAGGGAAACCTACGAGCAGTACTTC; CDR3 protein: CAISGRETYEQYF
V gene: TRBV19; J gene: TRBJ2-2; D gene: NA; clone size: NA; CDR3 DNA: TGTGCCAGTAGTATTTATGGCGGTACCGGGGAGCTGTTTTTT; CDR3 protein: CASSIYGGTGELFF
V gene: TRBV7-9; J gene: TRBJ2-3; D gene: NA; clone size: NA; CDR3 DNA: TGTGCCAGCAGCCGTAGAGGAGGCCTCAGCACAGATACGCAGTATTTT; CDR3 protein: CASSRRGGLSTDTQYF
V gene: TRBV7-2; J gene: TRBJ1-2; D gene: NA; clone size: once; CDR3 DNA: TGTGCCAGCAGCTTAGACAACAGGGCAGGCTATGGCTACACCTTC; CDR3 protein: CASSLDNRAGYGYTF
V gene: TRBV6-5; J gene: TRBJ2-1; D gene: TRBD2; clone size: NA; CDR3 DNA: TGTGCCAGCAGTCGACTAGCTCGAGGGGTAAATGAGCAGTTCTTC; CDR3 protein: CASSRLARGVNEQFF
V gene: TRBV2; J gene: TRBJ2-7; D gene: NA; clone size: once; CDR3 DNA: TGTGCCAGCAGTGAACTGCTCGAGCAGTACTTC; CDR3 protein: CASSELLEQYF
V gene: TRBV5-4; J gene: TRBJ2-3; D gene: NA; clone size: NA; CDR3 DNA: TGTGCCAGCAGCTTGGTGGCGGGGTCTAGCACAGATACGCAGTATTTT; CDR3 protein: CASSLVAGSSTDTQYF
V gene: TRBV28; J gene: TRBJ2-1; D gene: NA; clone size: NA; CDR3 DNA: TGTGCCAGCCGGGGAGGAAAGGCGGGGAATGAGCAGTTCTTC; CDR3 protein: CASRGGKAGNEQFF
V gene: TRBV5-6; J gene: TRBJ2-5; D gene: NA; clone size: NA; CDR3 DNA: TGTGCCAGCAGCTTGGACACCACAAAGTACCAAGAGACCCAGTACTTC; CDR3 protein: CASSLDTTKYQETQYF
V gene: TRBV19; J gene: TRBJ2-7; D gene: TRBD1; clone size: NA; CDR3 DNA: TGTGCCAGTAGTCGGGACAGGGAGAACGAGCAGTACTTC; CDR3 protein: CASSRDRENEQYF
V gene: TRBV7-6; J gene: TRBJ2-1; D gene: NA; clone size: NA; CDR3 DNA: TGTGCCAGCAGCGCGGGACGGCCAACCTACAATGAGCAGTTCTTC; CDR3 protein: CASSAGRPTYNEQFF
V gene: TRBV28; J gene: TRBJ1-1; D gene: NA; clone size: NA; CDR3 DNA: TGTGCCAGCAGATACCCCAGTAGCACTGAAGCTTTCTTT; CDR3 protein: CASRYPSSTEAFF
V gene: TRBV11-2; J gene: TRBJ1-1; D gene: NA; clone size: NA; CDR3 DNA: TGTGCCAGCAGCGCGAGCCCGAACACTGAAGCTTTCTTT; CDR3 protein: CASSASPNTEAFF
V gene: TRBV9; J gene: TRBJ2-3; D gene: NA; clone size: once; CDR3 DNA: TGTGCCAGCAGCACTCGGACGGTGGAAGATACGCAGTATTTT; CDR3 protein: CASSTRTVEDTQYF
V gene: TRBV28; J gene: TRBJ1-5; D gene: NA; clone size: NA; CDR3 DNA: TGTGCCAGCAGTTTTTATGGGCCGCCCCAGCATTTT; CDR3 protein: CASSFYGPPQHF
V gene: TRBV2; J gene: TRBJ1-2; D gene: NA; clone size: NA; CDR3 DNA: TGTGCCAGCAGTGATGACAGTTTGAAAGGCTACACCTTC; CDR3 protein: CASSDDSLKGYTF